This TCR beta chain is from a study of shared clonotypes between healthy human individuals (dated by TCRdb to 2018 to 2021). Concerning the study at large: The cohort included three men and a couple of women between 18 and 49 years of age. For each donor, CD4 naive and CD4 memory were each run on three plates, CD8 naive on two plates, and CD8 memory on one plate. To estimate repertoire size and how much clonotypes are shared between individuals, the study performed deep sequencing of blood TCR repertoires from roughly five healthy adults. To increase sequencing depth and limit assay-specific biases, different laboratories used diverse techniques to prepare libraries and sequence TCR repertoires. Between about 0.85 and 9.5 billion PBMCs per donor were obtained by leukapheresis.

The research as a whole found: Estimated clonotype richness was generally larger for naive than for memory subsets. Only blood was sampled, and tissue TCR repertoires likely differ from those in blood. Pairwise subsampling indicated that sequencing depth was expected to affect the degree of clonotype sharing among donors. Because the study included only a small number of donors, the genetic and exposure-history diversity represented was limited. About 4.5% of naive CD4, around 3.6% of naive CD8, approximately 2.2% of memory CD4, and approximately 0.4% of memory CD8 clonotypes were shared across several donors. Compared with non-shared clonotypes, the clonotypes found in all four sorted-subset donors had higher generation probabilities. Rarefaction of sorted-subset datasets indicated incomplete sequencing despite the large sequencing depth.

Using the deep immunoSEQ assay, TCR CDR3 regions were amplified from genomic DNA by multiplex PCR. Extracted genomic DNA from each cell subset was distributed evenly across all wells of several immunoSEQ 96-well plates, and each plate was treated as a replicate. For sorted subsets, roughly 200 ng genomic DNA, equal to tens of thousands of T cell genomes, was loaded into each replicate PCR. Purified libraries were quantified with a Qubit 3.0 fluorometer, sized on a Bioanalyzer 2100, and re-quantified with the KAPA Library Quantification kit. Every immunoSEQ 96-well plate was sequenced on a separate single-read 150-cycle Illumina NextSeq 550 flow cell. Turning to the authors' computational methods: Because the immunoSEQ output included only junctional sequences and no quality scores, the filtering could not be the same as the filtering used for full-length reads. To assign V/J genes and CDR3, sequences were annotated against IMGT germline references using PyIR, a Python wrapper for IgBLAST v1.9. Reads were removed for weak V/J assignments (E-value above 1e-6), missing CDR3, stop codons, out-of-frame junctions, or ambiguous translated residues. A V3J clonotype was defined by an identical inferred V gene, J gene, and CDR3 amino acid sequence. To compute the percentage overlap between repertoires, the number of shared unique clonotypes was divided by the size of the smaller repertoire. RTK rarefaction, the Chao1 estimator, and Recon v2.1 estimates of unobserved clonotypes were used to assess repertoire richness. Generation probabilities for all TCRbeta clonotypes obtained by the gDNA method from several donors were computed using OLGA. TCRdb re-hosts the immuneACCESS table, in-frame sequences only. Its copies lack some clones; in the studies checked, an unresolved V gene accounts for under half of them, and the cause for the rest is not known. V and J calls and clone size follow that table, whereas D and trimming were derived from the DNA. This sample comprises fewer than 1.4 million clones, around 78% of them detected only once. The ten largest clones take up around 0.6% of the sample.

Via the germline V gene, CDR1 is SGHNT and CDR2 YENEEA. V is cut by 4 bases and J by 6 bases, and the space between the germline ends is 13 bases. The CDR3, cysteine through phenylalanine, is 13 amino acids long. CDR3 DNA only is kept here, 39 bases in frame from base 1. In the case of this clone: Its antigen specificity is not known. No base quality values were provided; no much bigger clone lies one nucleotide off.

Donors were healthy HIV-negative adults with no recently reported acute infections or vaccinations. Every donor was a Caucasian adult residing in Nashville, Tennessee, USA. CD4+ T cells were enriched by magnetic negative selection; naive cells were then positively selected on CD45RA, and the negative fraction formed the memory subset. Blood was collected by leukapheresis, and PBMCs were isolated by Ficoll-Histopaque density gradient centrifugation and then cryopreserved in liquid nitrogen vapor phase. Purity and quantity of every magnetically sorted T cell population were checked by analytical flow cytometry. Genomic DNA was isolated from every sorted fraction and measured by UV absorbance on a Nanodrop 2000c.

The clonotype comes from a man between 18 and 29 years old in good health. Some clones in this sample may be carry-over from other donors' samples. Sequencing was performed on memory CD4+ T cells from PBMCs. The cell subset or site label corresponds to: CD45RA-negative fraction. The chain is made from TRBV11-3 and TRBJ2-7, with TRBD1 tentatively as D gene (5 bases match). The DNA is TGTGCCAGCAGCTCCTCAGCCAGGGCCGAGCAGTACTTC. This is translated as CASSSSARAEQYF.